This T cell receptor beta chain was recovered during a study of cytomegalovirus exposure and HLA in healthy donors. As for this clone: Its antigen remains unidentified.

Germline CDR1 SGHRS, CDR2 YFSETQ. V was clipped by 0 bases and J by 1 base, with 8 bases between them. This CDR3 spans 14 amino acids. PCR primers comprised 60 Vbeta and 13 Jbeta primers. Produced via immunoSEQ multiplex PCR; TCRdb's table is partial and in-frame only. The table lists around 150,000 clones, 68% of them singletons, with around 4.7% in the top ten. Study-level findings and limits: With DRB1 most and HLA-C fewest, TCR association rates differed between HLA loci in a later analysis. Reports showed the classifier diagnosing cytomegalovirus status with high specificity and sensitivity.

This chain uses TRBV5-1 with TRBJ2-7, with a possible D match to TRBD1 (6 bases). The source of this sequence is a man in his 60s in good health and CMV-seronegative. Sequenced: PBMCs. The CDR3 region has the DNA TGCGCCAGCAGCTTGGAGGGGACATCCTACGAGCAGTACTTC. Its protein product is CASSLEGTSYEQYF.